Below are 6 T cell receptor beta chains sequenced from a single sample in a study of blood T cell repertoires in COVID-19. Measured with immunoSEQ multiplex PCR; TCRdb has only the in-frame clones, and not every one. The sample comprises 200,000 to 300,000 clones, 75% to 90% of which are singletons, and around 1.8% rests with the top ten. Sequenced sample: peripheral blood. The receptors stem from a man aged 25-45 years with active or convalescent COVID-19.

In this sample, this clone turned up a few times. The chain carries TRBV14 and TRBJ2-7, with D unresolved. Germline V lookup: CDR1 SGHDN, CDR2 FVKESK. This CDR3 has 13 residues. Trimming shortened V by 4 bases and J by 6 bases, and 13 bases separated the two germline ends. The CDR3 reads CASSRVRVGEQYF. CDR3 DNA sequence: TGTGCCAGCAGCCGGGTACGGGTGGGCGAGCAGTACTTC.

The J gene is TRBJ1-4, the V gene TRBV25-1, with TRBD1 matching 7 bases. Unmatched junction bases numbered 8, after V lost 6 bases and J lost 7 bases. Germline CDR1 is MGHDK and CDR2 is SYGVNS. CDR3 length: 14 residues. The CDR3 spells CASSKDRRGEKLFF. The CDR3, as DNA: TGTGCCAGCAGCAAGGACAGGCGGGGTGAAAAACTGTTTTTT.

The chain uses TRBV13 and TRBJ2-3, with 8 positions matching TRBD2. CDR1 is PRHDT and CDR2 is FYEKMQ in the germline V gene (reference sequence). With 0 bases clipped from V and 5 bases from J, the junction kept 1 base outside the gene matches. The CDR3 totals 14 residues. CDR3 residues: CASSLGTSGDTQYF. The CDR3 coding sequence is TGTGCCAGCAGCTTAGGAACTAGCGGAGATACGCAGTATTTT.

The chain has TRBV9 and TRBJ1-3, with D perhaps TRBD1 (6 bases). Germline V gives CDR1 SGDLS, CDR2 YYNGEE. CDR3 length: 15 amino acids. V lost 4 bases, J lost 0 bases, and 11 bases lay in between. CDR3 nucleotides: TGTGCCAGCAGCCGCCTAGGGGGCTCTGGAAACACCATATATTTT. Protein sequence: CASSRLGGSGNTIYF.

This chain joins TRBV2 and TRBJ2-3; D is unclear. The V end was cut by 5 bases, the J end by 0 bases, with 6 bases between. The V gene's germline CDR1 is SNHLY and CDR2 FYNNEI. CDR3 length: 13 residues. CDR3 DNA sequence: TGTGCCAGCAGTCCAATTAGCACAGATACGCAGTATTTT. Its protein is CASSPISTDTQYF. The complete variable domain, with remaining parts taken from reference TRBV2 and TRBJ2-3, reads EPEVTQTPSHQVTQMGQEVILRCVPISNHLYFYWYRQILGQKVEFLVSFYNNEISEKSEIFDDQFSVERPDGSNFTLKIRSTKLEDSAMYFCASSPISTDTQYFGPGTRLTVL.

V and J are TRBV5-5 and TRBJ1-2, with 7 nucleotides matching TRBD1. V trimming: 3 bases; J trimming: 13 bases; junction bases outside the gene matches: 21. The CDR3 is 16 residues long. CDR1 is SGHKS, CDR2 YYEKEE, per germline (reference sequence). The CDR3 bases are TGTGCCAGCAGCTCCCGAGGGACAGCTATACCCGACCTTGGCACCTTC. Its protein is CASSSRGTAIPDLGTF.